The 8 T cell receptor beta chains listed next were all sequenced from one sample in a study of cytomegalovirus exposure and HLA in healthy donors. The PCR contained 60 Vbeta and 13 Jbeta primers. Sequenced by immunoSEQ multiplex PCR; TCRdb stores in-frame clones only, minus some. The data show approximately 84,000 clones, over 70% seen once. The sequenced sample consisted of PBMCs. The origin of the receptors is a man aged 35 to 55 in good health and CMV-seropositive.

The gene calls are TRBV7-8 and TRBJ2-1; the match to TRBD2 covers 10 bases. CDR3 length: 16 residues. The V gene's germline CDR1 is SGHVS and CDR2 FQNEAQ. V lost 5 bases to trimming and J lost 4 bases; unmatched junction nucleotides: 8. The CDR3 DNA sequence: TGTGCCAGCAGCCCTCTAGCTAGCGGGGGTTACAATGAGCAGTTCTTC. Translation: CASSPLASGGYNEQFF. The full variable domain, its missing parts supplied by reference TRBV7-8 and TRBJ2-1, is GAGVSQSPRYKVAKRGQDVALRCDPISGHVSLFWYQQALGQGPEFLTYFQNEAQLDKSGLPSDRFFAERPEGSVSTLKIQRTQQEDSAVYLCASSPLASGGYNEQFFGPGTRLTVL.

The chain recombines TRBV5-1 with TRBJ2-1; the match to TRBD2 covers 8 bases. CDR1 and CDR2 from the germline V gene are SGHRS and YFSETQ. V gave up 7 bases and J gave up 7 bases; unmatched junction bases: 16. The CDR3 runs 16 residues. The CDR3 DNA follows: TGCGCCAGCTCACAAAAACGCAGCGGGGGAATGAATGAGCAGTTCTTC. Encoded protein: CASSQKRSGGMNEQFF.

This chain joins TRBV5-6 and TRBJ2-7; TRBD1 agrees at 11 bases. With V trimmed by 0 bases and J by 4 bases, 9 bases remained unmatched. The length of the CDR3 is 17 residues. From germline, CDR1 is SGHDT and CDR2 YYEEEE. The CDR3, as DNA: TGTGCCAGCAGCTTGGGTTTAGGGACAGGGGGTTTATACGAGCAGTACTTC. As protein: CASSLGLGTGGLYEQYF.

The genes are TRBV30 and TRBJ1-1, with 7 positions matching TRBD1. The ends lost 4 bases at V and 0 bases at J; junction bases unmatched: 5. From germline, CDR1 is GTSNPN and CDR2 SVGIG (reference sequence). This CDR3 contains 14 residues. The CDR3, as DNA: TGTGCCTGGATCCTACAGGGGTTGAACACTGAAGCTTTCTTT. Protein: CAWILQGLNTEAFF.

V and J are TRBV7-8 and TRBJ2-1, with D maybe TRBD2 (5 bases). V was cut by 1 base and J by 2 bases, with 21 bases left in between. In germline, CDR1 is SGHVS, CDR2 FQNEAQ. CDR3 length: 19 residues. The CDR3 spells CASSLVEGYGSDAYNEQFF. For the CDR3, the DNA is TGTGCCAGCAGCTTAGTTGAGGGATATGGATCTGATGCCTACAATGAGCAGTTCTTC.

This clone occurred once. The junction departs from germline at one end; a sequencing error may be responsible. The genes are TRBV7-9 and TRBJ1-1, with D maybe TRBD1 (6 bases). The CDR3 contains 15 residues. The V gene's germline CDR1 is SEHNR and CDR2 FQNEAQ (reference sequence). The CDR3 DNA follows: TGTTCCAGCACTCGACAGGAGCTGGGTCACACTGAAGCTTTCTTT. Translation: CSSTRQELGHTEAFF.

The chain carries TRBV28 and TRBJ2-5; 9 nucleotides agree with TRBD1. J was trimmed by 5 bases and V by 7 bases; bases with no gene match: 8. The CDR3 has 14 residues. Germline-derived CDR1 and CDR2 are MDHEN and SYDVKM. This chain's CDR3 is CASTPTGGDETQYF. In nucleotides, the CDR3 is TGTGCCAGCACCCCGACAGGGGGAGACGAGACCCAGTACTTC.

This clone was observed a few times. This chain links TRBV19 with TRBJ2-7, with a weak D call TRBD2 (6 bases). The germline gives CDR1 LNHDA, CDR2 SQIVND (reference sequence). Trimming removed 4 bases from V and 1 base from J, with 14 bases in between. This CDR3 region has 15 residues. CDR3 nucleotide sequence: TGTGCCAGTAGTACCAGGCGGGACGGATCCTACGAGCAGTACTTC. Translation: CASSTRRDGSYEQYF.